One TCR beta chain is described in this entry. This CDR3 comprises 14 residues. Germline CDR1 reads SGHRS; CDR2 reads YFSETQ. Trimming took off 4 bases at V and 3 bases at J, with 11 bases between the two ends. Original analysis: Reference gene primer amplification gave estimated nucleated cell counts. Only in-frame clones appear in the TCRdb table, and some are missing; sequencing was by immunoSEQ multiplex PCR. V, J and clone size derive from that table, while D and trimming were established from the DNA sequence. The sample records some 27,000 clones, about 90% being singletons. The entry originates in a study of blood T cell repertoires in COVID-19. Study background: Collection of acute and convalescent COVID-19 samples took place in the United States, Italy and Spain.

The chain combines TRBV5-1 with TRBJ1-3; the D gene is possibly TRBD1 (6 bases). The specimen was peripheral blood. This clonotype originated in a human donor in a cohort sampled during active COVID-19. CDR3 nucleotide sequence: TGCGCCAGCAGCCCCGGGACACTTGGAAACACCATATATTTT. Its translation is CASSPGTLGNTIYF.